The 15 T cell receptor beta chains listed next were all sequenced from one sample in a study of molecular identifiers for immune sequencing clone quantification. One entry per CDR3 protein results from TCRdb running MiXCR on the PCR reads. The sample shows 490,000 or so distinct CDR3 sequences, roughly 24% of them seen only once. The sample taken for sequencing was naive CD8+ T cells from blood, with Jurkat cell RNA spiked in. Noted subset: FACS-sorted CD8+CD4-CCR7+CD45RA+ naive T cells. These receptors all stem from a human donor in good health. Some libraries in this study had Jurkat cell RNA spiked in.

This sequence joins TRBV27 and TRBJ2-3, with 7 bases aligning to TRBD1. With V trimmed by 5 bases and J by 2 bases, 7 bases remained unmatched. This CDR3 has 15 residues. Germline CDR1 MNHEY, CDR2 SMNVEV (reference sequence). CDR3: CASSDRQGPTDTQYF. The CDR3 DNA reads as TGTGCCAGCAGTGATCGACAGGGCCCCACAGATACGCAGTATTTT.

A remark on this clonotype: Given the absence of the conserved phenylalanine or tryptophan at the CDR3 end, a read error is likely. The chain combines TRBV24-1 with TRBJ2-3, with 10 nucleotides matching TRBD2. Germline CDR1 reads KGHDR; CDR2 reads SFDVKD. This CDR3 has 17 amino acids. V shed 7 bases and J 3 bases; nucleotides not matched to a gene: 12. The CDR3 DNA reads TGTGCCACCAGCTCCCCCGTACTAGCGGGAAAAACAGATACGCAGTATTCT. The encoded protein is CATSSPVLAGKTDTQYS.

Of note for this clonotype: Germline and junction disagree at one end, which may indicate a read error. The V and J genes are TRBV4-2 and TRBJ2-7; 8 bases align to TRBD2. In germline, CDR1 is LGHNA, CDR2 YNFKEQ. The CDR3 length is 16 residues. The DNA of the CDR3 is TGTGCCAGCAGCCAAGATACGGGAGGGCCCCCCTACGAGCCGTACTTC. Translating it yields CASSQDTGGPPYEPYF.

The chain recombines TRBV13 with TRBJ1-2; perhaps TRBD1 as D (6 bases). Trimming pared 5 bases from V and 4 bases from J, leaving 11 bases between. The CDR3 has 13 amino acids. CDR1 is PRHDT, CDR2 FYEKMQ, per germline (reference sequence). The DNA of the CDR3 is TGTGCCAGCAGCCTTGGACAGACCTATGGCTACACCTTC. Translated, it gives CASSLGQTYGYTF.

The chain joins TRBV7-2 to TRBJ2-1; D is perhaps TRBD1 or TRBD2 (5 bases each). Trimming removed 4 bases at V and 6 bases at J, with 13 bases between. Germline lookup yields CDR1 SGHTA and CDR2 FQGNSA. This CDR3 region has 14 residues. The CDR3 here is CASSYQGRLNEQFF. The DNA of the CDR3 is TGTGCCAGCAGCTACCAGGGACGTCTCAATGAGCAGTTCTTC.

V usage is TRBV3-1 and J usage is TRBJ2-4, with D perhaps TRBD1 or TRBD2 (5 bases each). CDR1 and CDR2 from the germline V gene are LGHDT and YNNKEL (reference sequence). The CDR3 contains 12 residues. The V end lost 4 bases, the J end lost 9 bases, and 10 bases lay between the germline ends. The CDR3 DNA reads TGTGCCAGCAGCCCCCCGGGGCCCATTCAGTACTTC. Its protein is CASSPPGPIQYF.

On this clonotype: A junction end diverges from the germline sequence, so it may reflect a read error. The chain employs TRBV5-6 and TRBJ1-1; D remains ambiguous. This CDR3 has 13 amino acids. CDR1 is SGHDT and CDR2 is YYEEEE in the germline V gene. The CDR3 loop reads CASSLWMNIEAFF. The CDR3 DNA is TGTGCCAGCAGCTTATGGATGAACATTGAAGCTTTCTTT.

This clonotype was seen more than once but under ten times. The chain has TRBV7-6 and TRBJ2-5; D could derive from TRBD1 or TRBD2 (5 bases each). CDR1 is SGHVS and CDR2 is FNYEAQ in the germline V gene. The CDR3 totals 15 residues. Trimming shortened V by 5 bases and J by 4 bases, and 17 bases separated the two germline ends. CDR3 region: CASSPPGDVGETQYF. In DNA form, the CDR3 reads TGTGCCAGCAGCCCCCCCGGGGACGTCGGAGAGACCCAGTACTTC.

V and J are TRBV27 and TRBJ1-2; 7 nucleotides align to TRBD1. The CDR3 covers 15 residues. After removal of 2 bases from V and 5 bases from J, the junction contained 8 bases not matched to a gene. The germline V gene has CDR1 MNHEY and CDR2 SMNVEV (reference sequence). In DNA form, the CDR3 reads TGTGCCAGCAGTTTAGTCCCCACAGGGGCTTATGGCTACACCTTC. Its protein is CASSLVPTGAYGYTF.

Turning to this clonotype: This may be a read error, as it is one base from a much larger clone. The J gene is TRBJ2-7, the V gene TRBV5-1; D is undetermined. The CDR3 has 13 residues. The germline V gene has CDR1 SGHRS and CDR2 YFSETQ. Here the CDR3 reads CASSLAVLYKQYF. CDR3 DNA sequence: TGCGCCAGCAGCTTGGCCGTGCTCTACAAGCAGTACTTC.

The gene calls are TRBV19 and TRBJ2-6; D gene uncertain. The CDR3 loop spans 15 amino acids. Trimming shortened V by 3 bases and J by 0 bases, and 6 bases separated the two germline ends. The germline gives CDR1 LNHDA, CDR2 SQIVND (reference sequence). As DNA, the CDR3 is TGTGCCAGTAGTATTTCGCACTCTGGGGCCAACGTCCTGACTTTC. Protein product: CASSISHSGANVLTF.

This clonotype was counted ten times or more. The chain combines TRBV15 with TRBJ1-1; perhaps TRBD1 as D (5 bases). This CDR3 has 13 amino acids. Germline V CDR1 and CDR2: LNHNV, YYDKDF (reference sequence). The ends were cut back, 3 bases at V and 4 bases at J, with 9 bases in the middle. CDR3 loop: CATSSRDPTEAFF. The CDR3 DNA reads TGTGCCACCAGCAGCCGGGACCCCACTGAAGCTTTCTTT.

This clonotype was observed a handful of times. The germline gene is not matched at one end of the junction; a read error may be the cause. This CDR3 is CASSFTGGWDTEAFF. In DNA form, the CDR3 reads TGTGCCAGCAGCTTTACAGGGGGCTGGGACACTGAAGCTTTCTTT. The V call is TRBV5-3, the J call TRBJ1-1, with 9 bases that match TRBD1. TRBV5-3 is recorded as an ORF, its role being uncertain. The CDR3 loop spans 15 amino acids.

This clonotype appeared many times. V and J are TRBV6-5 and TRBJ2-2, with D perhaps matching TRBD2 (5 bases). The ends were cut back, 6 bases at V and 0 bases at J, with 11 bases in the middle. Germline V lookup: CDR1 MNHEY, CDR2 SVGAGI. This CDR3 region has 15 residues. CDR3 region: CASSLDYSNTGELFF. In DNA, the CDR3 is TGTGCCAGCAGCTTAGACTACTCGAACACCGGGGAGCTGTTTTTT.

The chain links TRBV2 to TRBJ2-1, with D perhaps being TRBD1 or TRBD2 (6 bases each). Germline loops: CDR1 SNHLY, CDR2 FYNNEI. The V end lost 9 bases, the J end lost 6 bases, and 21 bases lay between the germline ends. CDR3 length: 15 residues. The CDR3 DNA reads TGTGCCAGTTGTCCGGGGGCGAGTTTGAGCAATGAGCAGTTCTTC. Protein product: CASCPGASLSNEQFF.